These T cell receptor beta chains were read from a single sample in a study of blood T cell repertoires in COVID-19. Produced via immunoSEQ multiplex PCR; TCRdb's table is partial and in-frame only. The table shows 200,000 or so clones, with approximately 83% occurring only once. The sequencing sample was made of peripheral blood. These receptors all come from a human donor with active or convalescent COVID-19. The donor label of this sample is uncertain. Each CDR3 is given with its conserved first and last residue. D genes are given only for firm matches. The size of a clone is reported for some rows only, either as once, few or many, or as a class for expanded clones.

len: 15
v_gene: TRBV5-4
j_gene: TRBJ2-3
abundance: -
d_gene: TRBD1
CDR3nt: TGTGCCAGCAGCTACGGACAGGGGAGCACAGATACGCAGTATTTT
CDR3aa: CASSYGQGSTDTQYF

len: 15
v_gene: TRBV7-2
j_gene: TRBJ2-3
abundance: -
d_gene: TRBD2
CDR3nt: TGTGCCAGCAGCTTAGTTGGCGGGAGGGCTGATACGCAGTATTTT
CDR3aa: CASSLVGGRADTQYF

len: 11
v_gene: TRBV12-5
j_gene: TRBJ2-1
abundance: -
d_gene: -
CDR3nt: TGTGCTAGTGGTTCCGTTGGCGAGCAGTTCTTC
CDR3aa: CASGSVGEQFF

len: 15
v_gene: TRBV3-1/TRBV3-2
j_gene: TRBJ2-7
abundance: -
d_gene: TRBD2
CDR3nt: TGTGCCAGCAGCCAACAAGCGGGAGTAGTCCACGAGCAGTACTTC
CDR3aa: CASSQQAGVVHEQYF

len: 15
v_gene: TRBV5-6
j_gene: TRBJ2-5
abundance: few
d_gene: TRBD2
CDR3nt: TGTGCCAGCAGCTTGGAGCGGGGGGGCTTGGAGACCCAGTACTTC
CDR3aa: CASSLERGGLETQYF

len: 18
v_gene: TRBV25-1
j_gene: TRBJ2-1
abundance: -
d_gene: TRBD1
CDR3nt: TGTGCCAGCAGTTTCTCGAGCCAACAGGGGGTTTTCTACAATGAGCAGTTCTTC
CDR3aa: CASSFSSQQGVFYNEQFF

len: 16
v_gene: TRBV4-3
j_gene: TRBJ2-5
abundance: -
d_gene: -
CDR3nt: TGCGCCAGCAGCCAAAGGGCCCCGCAGGGTGGGGAGACCCAGTACTTC
CDR3aa: CASSQRAPQGGETQYF

len: 13
v_gene: TRBV5-4
j_gene: TRBJ2-7
abundance: -
d_gene: -
CDR3nt: TGTGCCAGCCTGAGCCAGGGCTCCTACGAGCAGTACTTC
CDR3aa: CASLSQGSYEQYF

len: 11
v_gene: TRBV12-3/TRBV12-4
j_gene: TRBJ2-7
abundance: -
d_gene: -
CDR3nt: TGTGCCAGCGGAGAGTGGTACGAGCAGTACTTC
CDR3aa: CASGEWYEQYF

len: 15
v_gene: TRBV14
j_gene: TRBJ1-2
abundance: few
d_gene: -
CDR3nt: TGTGCCAGCAGCCTAAGACGTTCGGGAGACTATGGCTACACCTTC
CDR3aa: CASSLRRSGDYGYTF

len: 16
v_gene: TRBV5-1
j_gene: TRBJ1-5
abundance: once
d_gene: -
CDR3nt: TGCGCCAGCAGCTTGGGTGGGACTAATAGCAATCAGCCCCAGCATTTT
CDR3aa: CASSLGGTNSNQPQHF

len: 15
v_gene: TRBV6-5
j_gene: TRBJ2-7
abundance: -
d_gene: -
CDR3nt: TGTGCCAGCAGGGGTACAGGGTCATCCCGATACGAGCAGTACTTC
CDR3aa: CASRGTGSSRYEQYF

len: 10
v_gene: TRBV6-5
j_gene: TRBJ2-7
abundance: -
d_gene: TRBD1
CDR3nt: TGTGCCAGCGGACAGGGGGAGCAGTACTTC
CDR3aa: CASGQGEQYF

len: 16
v_gene: TRBV19
j_gene: TRBJ1-5
abundance: -
d_gene: TRBD1
CDR3nt: TGTGCCAGTAGTACGACAGGGAAGGTTAGGAATCAGCCCCAGCATTTT
CDR3aa: CASSTTGKVRNQPQHF

len: 15
v_gene: TRBV5-1
j_gene: TRBJ2-7
abundance: -
d_gene: TRBD1
CDR3nt: TGCGCCAGCAGCTTGGAGGGACAGGGCACCTACGAGCAGTACTTC
CDR3aa: CASSLEGQGTYEQYF

len: 13
v_gene: TRBV19
j_gene: TRBJ1-1
abundance: -
d_gene: -
CDR3nt: TGTGCCAGTTCCGGCCCGCGGTTCACTGAAGCTTTCTTT
CDR3aa: CASSGPRFTEAFF

len: 13
v_gene: TRBV7-2
j_gene: TRBJ1-5
abundance: -
d_gene: -
CDR3nt: TGTGCCAGCAGCTTAGGACATAATCAGCCCCAGCATTTT
CDR3aa: CASSLGHNQPQHF

len: 14
v_gene: TRBV24-1
j_gene: TRBJ1-2
abundance: -
d_gene: -
CDR3nt: TGTGCCACCAGTGATCAACAGGGTGACTATGGCTACACCTTC
CDR3aa: CATSDQQGDYGYTF

len: 13
v_gene: TRBV3-1/TRBV3-2
j_gene: TRBJ2-7
abundance: -
d_gene: TRBD2
CDR3nt: TGTGCCAGCAGCCAACTAGCGGGAGACGAGCAGTACTTC
CDR3aa: CASSQLAGDEQYF

len: 13
v_gene: TRBV10-2
j_gene: TRBJ1-2
abundance: -
d_gene: -
CDR3nt: TGCGCCAGCAGTGTTTCGGGGTTCTATGGCTACACCTTC
CDR3aa: CASSVSGFYGYTF

len: 14
v_gene: TRBV29-1
j_gene: TRBJ1-6
abundance: once
d_gene: -
CDR3nt: TGCAGCGCCGATGACAGGCTCTGGAATTCACCCCTCCACTTT
CDR3aa: CSADDRLWNSPLHF

len: 13
v_gene: TRBV4-3
j_gene: TRBJ1-1
abundance: -
d_gene: TRBD1
CDR3nt: TGCGCCAGCAGCCAAGACAGGGGGCTTGAAGCTTTCTTT
CDR3aa: CASSQDRGLEAFF

len: 17
v_gene: TRBV2
j_gene: TRBJ2-1
abundance: -
d_gene: TRBD2
CDR3nt: TGTGCCAGCAGTAAACCGGGACTAGCGGGGGTCTACAATGAGCAGTTCTTC
CDR3aa: CASSKPGLAGVYNEQFF

len: 14
v_gene: TRBV4-1
j_gene: TRBJ1-5
abundance: -
d_gene: -
CDR3nt: TGCGCCAGCAGCCAAGGACACTCCAATCAGCCCCAGCATTTT
CDR3aa: CASSQGHSNQPQHF

len: 15
v_gene: TRBV28
j_gene: TRBJ1-6
abundance: -
d_gene: TRBD1
CDR3nt: TGTGCCAGCAGAGTACAGACAGGGGTTAATTCACCCCTCCACTTT
CDR3aa: CASRVQTGVNSPLHF

len: 12
v_gene: TRBV12-3/TRBV12-4
j_gene: TRBJ2-1
abundance: -
d_gene: -
CDR3nt: TGTGCCAGCAGCACCAGGGTGGGGGAGCAGTTCTTC
CDR3aa: CASSTRVGEQFF

len: 13
v_gene: TRBV28
j_gene: TRBJ1-3
abundance: -
d_gene: -
CDR3nt: TGTGCCAGCAGTCCACCCCCCCCTAGCACCATATATTTT
CDR3aa: CASSPPPPSTIYF

len: 17
v_gene: TRBV5-1
j_gene: TRBJ1-3
abundance: -
d_gene: -
CDR3nt: TGCGCCAGCAGCACTAGCCCGGGGCCCGCCTCTGGAAACACCATATATTTT
CDR3aa: CASSTSPGPASGNTIYF

len: 13
v_gene: TRBV3-1/TRBV3-2
j_gene: TRBJ1-1
abundance: -
d_gene: -
CDR3nt: TGTGCCAGCAGCCAAGTCCCCTACACTGAAGCTTTCTTT
CDR3aa: CASSQVPYTEAFF

len: 15
v_gene: TRBV24-1
j_gene: TRBJ2-4
abundance: -
d_gene: TRBD2
CDR3nt: TGTGCCACCAGTGGAGGGGGACTAGCAACGGACATTCAGTACTTC
CDR3aa: CATSGGGLATDIQYF

len: 14
v_gene: TRBV20-1
j_gene: TRBJ2-3
abundance: few
d_gene: -
CDR3nt: TGCAGTGCTAGTGACCTAATAAGAACAGATACGCAGTATTTT
CDR3aa: CSASDLIRTDTQYF

len: 16
v_gene: TRBV6-5
j_gene: TRBJ2-3
abundance: -
d_gene: TRBD2
CDR3nt: TGTGCCAGCAGTTCCCCACTAGCGGGAGACACAGATACGCAGTATTTT
CDR3aa: CASSSPLAGDTDTQYF

len: 16
v_gene: TRBV21-1
j_gene: TRBJ1-6
abundance: few
d_gene: -
CDR3nt: TGTGCCAGCAGCAAAACCCCCCCAGGGGAGAATTCACCCCTCCACTTT
CDR3aa: CASSKTPPGENSPLHF

len: 14
v_gene: TRBV9
j_gene: TRBJ2-1
abundance: once
d_gene: -
CDR3nt: TGTGCCAGCAGCGTAGCTAGAGGTGGAAATGAGCAGTTCTTC
CDR3aa: CASSVARGGNEQFF

len: 17
v_gene: TRBV27
j_gene: TRBJ2-2
abundance: -
d_gene: TRBD2
CDR3nt: TGTGCCAGCAGTCGACTAGCGGGAGATGCGCCCACCGGGGAGCTGTTTTTT
CDR3aa: CASSRLAGDAPTGELFF

len: 18
v_gene: TRBV9
j_gene: TRBJ2-1
abundance: -
d_gene: TRBD2
CDR3nt: TGTGCCAGCAGCTCTGGTCTGGTGGGAGGAGAGAGCGGGAGACTAGGGTTCTTC
CDR3aa: CASSSGLVGGESGRLGFF

len: 13
v_gene: TRBV5-1
j_gene: TRBJ2-7
abundance: -
d_gene: -
CDR3nt: TGCGCCAGCACAGCGGGCAACTCCTACGAGCAGTACTTC
CDR3aa: CASTAGNSYEQYF

len: 16
v_gene: TRBV30
j_gene: TRBJ2-3
abundance: many
d_gene: TRBD2
CDR3nt: TGTGCCTGGAGCACCGGGACTAGTGTGCTCGGAGATACGCAGTATTTT
CDR3aa: CAWSTGTSVLGDTQYF

len: 13
v_gene: TRBV18
j_gene: TRBJ2-5
abundance: -
d_gene: -
CDR3nt: TGTGCCAGCTCACCACGAGCTACGGAGACCCAGTACTTC
CDR3aa: CASSPRATETQYF

len: 24
v_gene: TRBV14
j_gene: TRBJ2-7
abundance: -
d_gene: TRBD2
CDR3nt: TGTGCCAGCAGCCAAGATTGTATTGAGCTAGCAAGGGGGACGATCCTAGCGGGAGTTGACGAGCAGTACTTC
CDR3aa: CASSQDCIELARGTILAGVDEQYF

len: 15
v_gene: TRBV7-2
j_gene: TRBJ1-5
abundance: -
d_gene: -
CDR3nt: TGTGCCAGCAGCCCGACAGGACAGTACAATCAGCCCCAGCATTTT
CDR3aa: CASSPTGQYNQPQHF

len: 14
v_gene: TRBV4-1
j_gene: TRBJ2-7
abundance: once
d_gene: TRBD1
CDR3nt: TGCGCCAGCAGCCTCGGGACAGGGGGCGGGGAGCAGTACTTC
CDR3aa: CASSLGTGGGEQYF

len: 14
v_gene: TRBV30
j_gene: TRBJ2-5
abundance: -
d_gene: -
CDR3nt: TGTGCCTGGTGGGCAGGGTCCGCCGTCGAGACCCAGTACTTC
CDR3aa: CAWWAGSAVETQYF

len: 15
v_gene: TRBV2
j_gene: TRBJ2-3
abundance: -
d_gene: TRBD2
CDR3nt: TGTGCCAGCTCAAGGACTAGCGGGAACACAGATACGCAGTATTTT
CDR3aa: CASSRTSGNTDTQYF

len: 16
v_gene: TRBV4-1
j_gene: TRBJ2-7
abundance: few
d_gene: -
CDR3nt: TGCGCCAGCAGGCCATACACACAGGGCTATTACGAGCAGTTTTACTTC
CDR3aa: CASRPYTQGYYEQFYF

len: 14
v_gene: TRBV4-2
j_gene: TRBJ1-4
abundance: few
d_gene: -
CDR3nt: TGTGCCAGCAGCCGACAGATGATAAATGAAAAACTGTTTTTT
CDR3aa: CASSRQMINEKLFF

len: 16
v_gene: TRBV7-6
j_gene: TRBJ2-3
abundance: -
d_gene: -
CDR3nt: TGTGCCAGCAGCTTAGTATACGGGATTAGCACAGATACGCAGTATTTT
CDR3aa: CASSLVYGISTDTQYF

len: 14
v_gene: TRBV11-1
j_gene: TRBJ2-5
abundance: -
d_gene: -
CDR3nt: TGTGCCAGCAGCTTATCCGCGGGGCAAGAGACCCAGTACTTC
CDR3aa: CASSLSAGQETQYF

len: 15
v_gene: TRBV7-9
j_gene: TRBJ2-3
abundance: -
d_gene: -
CDR3nt: TGTGCCAGCAGCTTCCAAGCCTTCTCACCAGATACGCAGTATTTT
CDR3aa: CASSFQAFSPDTQYF

len: 16
v_gene: TRBV3-1/TRBV3-2
j_gene: TRBJ2-7
abundance: -
d_gene: -
CDR3nt: TGTGCCAGCAGCTCATTTGATGGACAGCCCCAGTACGAGCAGTACTTC
CDR3aa: CASSSFDGQPQYEQYF

len: 15
v_gene: TRBV21-1
j_gene: TRBJ1-6
abundance: -
d_gene: -
CDR3nt: TGTGCCAGCAGCAACGGACAGGTGAAAAATTCACCCCTCCACTTT
CDR3aa: CASSNGQVKNSPLHF

len: 13
v_gene: TRBV3-1/TRBV3-2
j_gene: TRBJ1-2
abundance: -
d_gene: -
CDR3nt: TGTGCCAGCAGCCAAGGGGCAGTAGGTGGCTACACCTTC
CDR3aa: CASSQGAVGGYTF

len: 15
v_gene: TRBV25-1
j_gene: TRBJ2-1
abundance: -
d_gene: -
CDR3nt: TGTGCCAGCAGCCCAGGGACTTACTCCTACAATGAGCAGTTCTTC
CDR3aa: CASSPGTYSYNEQFF

len: 13
v_gene: TRBV30
j_gene: TRBJ1-5
abundance: -
d_gene: -
CDR3nt: TGTGCCTGGAGTTCGGGGGTTCTGCAGCCCCAGCATTTT
CDR3aa: CAWSSGVLQPQHF